The 12 T cell receptor beta chains below all came from one sample that was sequenced in a study of T cells after yellow fever vaccination. TCRdb itself ran the 5' RACE reads through MiXCR, one entry per CDR3 protein. The sample has about 140,000 distinct CDR3 sequences; 6.6% are singletons. This sample comprised CD4+ T cells sorted from PBMCs, obtained 10 days after the yellow fever booster vaccination. The receptors were gathered from a man aged 25-40 years who received the YFV17D yellow fever vaccine.

This clonotype came up a few times. The J gene is TRBJ1-5, the V gene TRBV30; 12 bases map to TRBD1. The CDR3 runs 15 residues. CDR1 GTSNPN and CDR2 SVGIG come from the germline V gene (reference sequence). V lost 2 bases to trimming and J lost 7 bases; unmatched junction nucleotides: 6. The chain's CDR3 is CAWSSSGTGGQPQHF. The CDR3 region has the DNA TGTGCCTGGAGTTCCTCCGGGACAGGGGGCCAGCCCCAGCATTTT.

In this sample, this clonotype turned up many times. The chain carries TRBV6-1 and TRBJ2-1, with 9 bases aligning to TRBD2. The CDR3 runs 16 residues. V gave up 6 bases and J gave up 6 bases; unmatched junction bases: 12. Germline CDR1 reads MNHNS; CDR2 reads SASEGT. For the CDR3, the DNA is TGTGCCAGCAGCTCGAATCCGGGACTAGCTTTCAATGAGCAGTTCTTC. This codes for CASSSNPGLAFNEQFF.

This clonotype was picked up many times. The chain carries TRBV18 and TRBJ2-1; weak D call: TRBD2 (7 bases). CDR3 length: 16 residues. Trimming took off 6 bases at V and 0 bases at J, with 15 bases between the two ends. Germline CDR1 reads KGHSH; CDR2 reads LQKENI. CDR3 in DNA: TGTGCCAGCTCGGGAGGGGGTGTGAGCTCCTACAATGAGCAGTTCTTC. It encodes CASSGGGVSSYNEQFF.

This chain uses TRBV7-2 with TRBJ2-2; the D gene is possibly TRBD1 (8 bases). The germline V gene encodes CDR1 SGHTA and CDR2 FQGNSA. This CDR3 comprises 16 residues. V dropped 5 bases and J dropped 6 bases, with 19 bases sitting between them. CDR3 protein: CASSLRTGRGSGELFF. The CDR3 region has the DNA TGTGCCAGCAGCCTCCGGACAGGGAGGGGATCCGGGGAGCTGTTTTTT.

As to this clonotype: This may be a read error, as it is one base from a much larger clone. J is TRBJ2-5 and V is TRBV20-1; the D gene is possibly TRBD2 (5 bases). The germline V gene encodes CDR1 DFQATT and CDR2 SNEGSKA (reference sequence). This CDR3 contains 12 residues. CDR3 DNA: TGCACTGCCACTAGTGGAAAAGAGACCCAGTACTTC. Its translation is CTATSGKETQYF.

Notes on this clonotype: Possible read error: a much larger clone is one base away. V gene TRBV3-1 combines with J gene TRBJ2-1; the D is unclear. CDR3 length equals 14 residues. From germline, CDR1 is LGHDT and CDR2 YNNKEL (reference sequence). V was cut by 4 bases and J by 5 bases, with 12 bases left in between. In nucleotides, the CDR3 is TGTGCCAGCAGCCCGGGCAAAACCAACAATGAGCAGTTCTTC. This encodes CASSPGKTNNEQFF.

In its sample, this clonotype was seen many times. This CDR3 is CASSLAGGDGKQYF. For the CDR3, the DNA is TGTGCCAGCAGTTTGGCCGGGGGGGACGGGAAGCAGTACTTC. This chain links TRBV12-3 or TRBV12-4 with TRBJ2-7, with 8 bases fitting TRBD2. The length of the CDR3 is 14 residues. V lost 3 bases to trimming and J lost 8 bases; unmatched junction nucleotides: 9.

This clonotype was counted many times. This chain joins TRBV29-1 and TRBJ1-1; TRBD1 might be the D (6 bases). CDR1 SQVTM and CDR2 ANQGSEA come from the germline V gene. Trimming removed 5 bases from V and 0 bases from J, with 10 bases in between. CDR3 length equals 13 residues. DNA of the CDR3: TGCAGCGTTAAGGACAGCCTGAACACTGAAGCTTTCTTT. As protein: CSVKDSLNTEAFF. Looking up the rest from reference TRBV29-1 and TRBJ1-1 gives the full variable domain: SAVISQKPSRDICQRGTSLTIQCQVDSQVTMMFWYRQQPGQSLTLIATANQGSEATYESGFVIDKFPISRPNLTFSTLTVSNMSPEDSSIYLCSVKDSLNTEAFFGQGTRLTVV.

This clonotype was detected many times. The rearrangement joins TRBV7-9 to TRBJ1-5, with TRBD1 matching 7 bases. Germline V gives CDR1 SEHNR, CDR2 FQNEAQ (reference sequence). Germline trimming cut 0 bases from V and 0 bases from J; bases unmatched to any gene: 5. The CDR3 totals 17 residues. In DNA, the CDR3 is TGTGCCAGCAGCTTAGCGGCCGGGACAGATAGCAATCAGCCCCAGCATTTT. Protein: CASSLAAGTDSNQPQHF.

This clonotype was counted at least ten times. The chain joins TRBV20-1 to TRBJ2-1; 9 positions match TRBD2. Trimming at V came to 5 bases and at J to 6 bases, leaving 11 bases not matched to a gene. This CDR3 has 15 residues. The V gene's germline CDR1 is DFQATT and CDR2 SNEGSKA (reference sequence). Here the CDR3 reads CSALGGSGSSNEQFF. CDR3 coding DNA: TGCAGTGCTCTCGGCGGTAGCGGGAGTTCCAATGAGCAGTTCTTC.

This clonotype was counted ten times or more. V usage is TRBV11-1 and J usage is TRBJ1-4; D not certain. The CDR3 is made up of 12 amino acids. Germline-derived CDR1 and CDR2 are SGHAT and FQDESV (reference sequence). V lost 5 bases and J 4 bases, leaving 5 bases between the germline ends. DNA of the CDR3: TGTGCCAGCAGCCCGGGTAATGAAAAACTGTTTTTT. It translates to CASSPGNEKLFF.

The V and J genes are TRBV5-1 and TRBJ2-5, with D possibly being TRBD1 (7 bases). Trimming left V 4 bases short and J 5 bases short, with 12 bases between. The CDR3 contains 13 residues. The germline V gene has CDR1 SGHRS and CDR2 YFSETQ. The CDR3 nucleotides are TGCGCCAGCAGCGGAGGGGGCCCGGAGACCCAGTACTTC. Its protein is CASSGGGPETQYF.